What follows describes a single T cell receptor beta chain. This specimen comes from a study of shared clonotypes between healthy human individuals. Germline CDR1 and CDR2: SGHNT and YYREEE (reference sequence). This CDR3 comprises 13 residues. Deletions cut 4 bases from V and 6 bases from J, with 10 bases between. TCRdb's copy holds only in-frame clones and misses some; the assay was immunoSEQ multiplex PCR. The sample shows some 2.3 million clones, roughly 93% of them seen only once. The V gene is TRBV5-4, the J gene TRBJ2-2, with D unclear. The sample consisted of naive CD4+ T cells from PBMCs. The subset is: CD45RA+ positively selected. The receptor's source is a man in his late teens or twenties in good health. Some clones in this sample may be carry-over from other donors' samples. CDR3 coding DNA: TGTGCCAGCAGCCCCTGGGTCTCCGGGGAGCTGTTTTTT. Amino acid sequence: CASSPWVSGELFF.